This is a list of T cell receptor beta chains from one sample in a study of shared clonotypes between healthy human individuals. Generated by immunoSEQ multiplex PCR, the TCRdb table keeps only in-frame clones and is missing some. The sample lists about 2.4 million clones, approximately 92% occurring once. The source material was naive CD4+ T cells sorted from blood. The source is a man between 18 and 29 years old in good health. The conserved cysteine and the conserved F or W are not part of the CDR3 here.

cdr3_length	v_call	j_call	cdr3_aa
11	TRBV11-1	TRBJ2-3	ASSLLRTDTQY
15	TRBV18	TRBJ1-2	ASSPRRTDRTSYGYT
13	TRBV5-4	TRBJ2-5	ASSIGGASKETQY
14	TRBV4-1	TRBJ1-6	ASSQVGQGRNSPLH
11	TRBV7-9	TRBJ2-7	ASSLDHAYEQY
13	TRBV30	TRBJ2-7	AWSGYRGPQYEQY
12	TRBV19	TRBJ1-3	ASSRQLSGNTIY
15	TRBV10-3	TRBJ1-1	AISERTPGQGGTEAF
12	TRBV18	TRBJ2-5	ASSPGTTQETQY
15	TRBV27	TRBJ2-6	ASSREVGPSGANVLT
14	TRBV7-2	TRBJ2-1	ASSLYSGTSYNEQF
13	TRBV5-1	TRBJ2-7	ASSLDGTVTYEQY
10	TRBV6-1	TRBJ1-2	ASSESGYGYT
14	TRBV5-1	TRBJ2-5	ASSLGGQTFSETQY
14	TRBV10-1	TRBJ2-7	ASSEGLAGSSYEQY
12	TRBV14	TRBJ2-1	ASSTGLANGEQF
12	TRBV5-1	TRBJ1-1	ASSLRAGDIEAF
15	TRBV4-1	TRBJ2-1	ASSQERRLFSYNEQF
16	TRBV5-1	TRBJ2-7	ASSMGTPTGGTPYEQY
13	TRBV6-1	TRBJ1-4	ASRGGWATNEKLF
14	TRBV6-1	TRBJ2-7	ASSEALDRVSYEQY
11	TRBV7-2	TRBJ2-7	ASSLNPPYEQY
13	TRBV6-5	TRBJ1-1	ASSWLAGGNTEAF
16	TRBV4-3	TRBJ2-5	ASSLFDWTSGREETQY
12	TRBV30	TRBJ2-5	AWKVGGKGETQY
13	TRBV12-5	TRBJ2-3	ASGWRSLSTDTQY
11	TRBV19	TRBJ2-2	ASRTGVGGELF
14	TRBV28	TRBJ1-5	ASSPITGFSNQPQH
12	TRBV7-2	TRBJ2-3	ASSFTASTDTQY
13	TRBV9	TRBJ1-2	ASSVVDVQNYGYT
9	TRBV4-2	TRBJ2-1	ASSQEYEQF
13	TRBV5-1	TRBJ1-5	ASSLDSQSNQPQH
11	TRBV6-5	TRBJ2-3	ASSYTVTDTQY
11	TRBV7-2	TRBJ2-7	ASSLGLAREQY
15	TRBV27	TRBJ2-2	ASSSPGSFANTGELF
12	TRBV6-1	TRBJ2-4	ASRRGLEFRIQY
16	TRBV10-3	TRBJ2-6	AISDATGADSGANVLT
17	TRBV5-4	TRBJ2-5	ASSLGELAGGPLRETQY
12	TRBV7-2	TRBJ2-7	ASSSPGRSYEQY
10	TRBV2	TRBJ1-4	ASKEGREKLF
10	TRBV5-1	TRBJ2-1	ASSLEGTQQF
13	TRBV5-1	TRBJ2-2	ASSFEGTATGELF
14	TRBV2	TRBJ2-7	ASSAAWTFNTYEQY
13	TRBV4-1	TRBJ2-3	ASSQPGGRTDTQY
14	TRBV6-6	TRBJ2-1	ASSPIVAGVSNEQF
13	TRBV6-1	TRBJ1-2	ASSESATVLAGYT